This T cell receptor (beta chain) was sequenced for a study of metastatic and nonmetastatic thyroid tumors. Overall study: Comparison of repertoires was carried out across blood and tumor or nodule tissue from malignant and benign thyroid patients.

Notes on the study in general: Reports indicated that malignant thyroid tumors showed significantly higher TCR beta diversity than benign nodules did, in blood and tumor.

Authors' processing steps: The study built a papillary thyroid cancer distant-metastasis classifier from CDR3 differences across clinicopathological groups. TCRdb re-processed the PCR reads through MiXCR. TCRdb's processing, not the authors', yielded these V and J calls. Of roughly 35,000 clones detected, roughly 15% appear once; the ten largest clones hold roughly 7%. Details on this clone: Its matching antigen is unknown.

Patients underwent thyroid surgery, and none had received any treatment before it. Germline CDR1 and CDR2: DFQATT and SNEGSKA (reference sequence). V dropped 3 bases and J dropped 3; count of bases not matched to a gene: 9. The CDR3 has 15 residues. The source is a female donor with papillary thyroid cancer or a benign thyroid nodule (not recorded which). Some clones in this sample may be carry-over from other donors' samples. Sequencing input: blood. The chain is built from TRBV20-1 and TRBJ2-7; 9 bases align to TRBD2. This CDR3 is CSARGLAGEYYEQYF. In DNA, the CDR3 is TGCAGTGCTAGGGGATTAGCGGGAGAATACTACGAGCAGTACTTC.